What follows are 8 T cell receptor beta chains derived from one specimen sequenced in a study of CD8+ T cells in alopecia areata. CD4+ lymphocytes from several patients underwent sorting into CD25+CD127- populations. RNA was extracted and reverse transcribed into cDNA as the sequencing template. Repertoires were generated with immunoSEQ multiplex PCR, while TCRdb's copy carries only in-frame clones and drops some. The repertoire holds approximately 13,000 clones, with about 57% as singletons. Sequencing was carried out using CD4+ Tregs sorted from blood. The origin of the receptors is a human donor with alopecia areata.

CDR3 nucleotide sequence: TGCAGCGTTGCCGGGCTCATGAACACTGAAGCTTTCTTT. Protein: CSVAGLMNTEAFF. The chain employs TRBV29-1 and TRBJ1-1; D unresolved. The CDR3 totals 13 residues. V lost 4 bases, J lost 0 bases, and 9 bases lay in between. From germline, CDR1 is SQVTM and CDR2 ANQGSEA. The full variable domain, in which reference TRBV29-1 and TRBJ1-1 provide the parts outside the CDR3, is SAVISQKPSRDICQRGTSLTIQCQVDSQVTMMFWYRQQPGQSLTLIATANQGSEATYESGFVIDKFPISRPNLTFSTLTVSNMSPEDSSIYLCSVAGLMNTEAFFGQGTRLTVV.

This chain connects TRBV28 to TRBJ2-6; no firm D call. The CDR3 consists of 14 residues. Per germline, CDR1 MDHEN and CDR2 SYDVKM. V was shortened by 3 bases and J by 0 bases, with 3 bases between the two germline ends. CDR3 coding DNA: TGTGCCAGCAGTTTGGTCTCTGGGGCCAACGTCCTGACTTTC. This encodes CASSLVSGANVLTF.

This clone turned up a few times. This chain links TRBV15 with TRBJ2-5; D remains ambiguous. Trimming took off 5 bases at V and 5 bases at J, with 9 bases between the two ends. The CDR3 extends over 12 amino acids. Germline CDR1 and CDR2: LNHNV and YYDKDF (reference sequence). CDR3 sequence (DNA): TGTGCCACCAGCGGTTTGGGGGAGACCCAGTACTTC. This translates into CATSGLGETQYF.

The chain uses TRBV27 and TRBJ1-1; a weak D match, TRBD1 (5 bases). V was cut by 5 bases and J by 2 bases, with 12 bases left in between. In germline, CDR1 is MNHEY, CDR2 SMNVEV (reference sequence). This CDR3 contains 14 residues. The chain's CDR3 is CASSRDGANTEAFF. In DNA form, the CDR3 reads TGTGCCAGCAGTCGGGACGGGGCTAACACTGAAGCTTTCTTT.

The CDR3 DNA reads TGTGCCAGCAGTTACTCGAGAGGGGCCACAGATACGCAGTATTTT. This codes for CASSYSRGATDTQYF. The chain is built from TRBV6-5 and TRBJ2-3; D could derive from TRBD1 or TRBD2 (5 bases each). The ends were cut back, 0 bases at V and 2 bases at J, with 9 bases in the middle. Germline values: CDR1 MNHEY, CDR2 SVGAGI. CDR3 length equals 15 residues.

Points on this clone: A much larger clone is a single base away; this may be a read error. The V gene is TRBV4-2, the J gene TRBJ2-3; 8 nucleotides match TRBD2. V lost 0 bases and J lost 0; bases outside the gene matches: 11. The CDR3 runs to 19 residues. Germline lookup yields CDR1 LGHNA and CDR2 YNFKEQ. CDR3: CASSQEGTAGVGSTDTQYF. The CDR3 nucleotides read TGTGCCAGCAGCCAAGAAGGAACAGCGGGAGTGGGGAGCACAGATACGCAGTATTTT.

Regarding this clone: With only one base between it and a far larger clone, this is likely a read error. Other DNA variants within this sample encode the same CDR3. CDR3 sequence reads: CASSPTQGETQYF. CDR3 in DNA: TGCGCCAGCAGCCCGACCCAGGGAGAGACCCAGTACTTC. The chain employs TRBV4-1 and TRBJ2-5; D is perhaps TRBD1 (5 bases). V lost 4 bases to trimming and J lost 4 bases, with 10 bases between them. The CDR3 runs to 13 residues. Per germline, CDR1 MGHRA and CDR2 YSYEKL.

This clone showed up just a few times. This sequence joins TRBV5-1 and TRBJ2-7, with 10 bases matching TRBD2. CDR1 and CDR2 from the germline V gene are SGHRS and YFSETQ. The trim removed 5 bases at V and 3 bases at J, leaving 14 bases unmatched. The CDR3 is 17 residues long. Here the CDR3 reads CASRPLAGLSLGYEQYF. In DNA, the CDR3 is TGCGCCAGCAGGCCACTAGCGGGACTCTCTTTAGGCTACGAGCAGTACTTC.